The next 19 T cell receptor beta chains were all read from a single sample in a study of molecular identifiers for immune sequencing clone quantification. TCRdb recomputed calls from the PCR reads with MiXCR, one row per CDR3 protein. The sample lists about 500,000 distinct CDR3 sequences; roughly 23% were seen once. Sample: naive CD8+ T cells from blood, with Jurkat cell RNA spiked in. Subset: FACS-sorted CD8+CD4-CCR7+CD45RA+ naive T cells. Every receptor here comes from a human donor in good health. Some libraries in this study had Jurkat cell RNA spiked in.

V usage is TRBV5-5 and J usage is TRBJ1-2; no reliable D call. CDR3 length equals 16 residues. The germline V gene encodes CDR1 SGHKS and CDR2 YYEKEE (reference sequence). Deletions cut 4 bases from V and 3 bases from J, with 19 bases between. CDR3 protein: CASSPGVWAQDYGYTF. CDR3 nucleotide sequence: TGTGCCAGCAGCCCCGGCGTCTGGGCGCAAGACTATGGCTACACCTTC.

A few counts support this clonotype. The rearrangement uses TRBV20-1 and TRBJ2-7; 11 bases map to TRBD2. Trimming at V came to 4 bases and at J to 4 bases, leaving 18 bases not matched to a gene. The CDR3 loop spans 18 amino acids. The germline V gene encodes CDR1 DFQATT and CDR2 SNEGSKA (reference sequence). The CDR3 region is CSATDPDRGTSGLYEQYF. CDR3 sequence (DNA): TGCAGTGCTACCGACCCGGACCGTGGGACTAGCGGACTATACGAGCAGTACTTC.

The chain links TRBV20-1 to TRBJ1-1; D possibly corresponds to TRBD1 (5 bases). Trimming removed 0 bases from V and 11 bases from J, with 22 bases in between. This CDR3 contains 15 residues. Germline CDR1 reads DFQATT; CDR2 reads SNEGSKA (reference sequence). The CDR3 DNA reads as TGCAGTGCTAGAGAGGCCGGGACGACGGAACTTCGGGCTTTCTTT. It specifies CSAREAGTTELRAFF.

A note on this clonotype: This may be a read error, as it is one base from a much larger clone. CDR3 in amino acids: CASSGRRLAGVTDTQYF. In nucleotides, the CDR3 is TGTGCCAGCAGCGGGCGGAGACTAGCGGGAGTCACAGATACGCAGTATTTT. The chain employs TRBV13 and TRBJ2-3; 12 nucleotides align to TRBD2. This CDR3 is built from 17 residues. Germline assignment: CDR1 PRHDT and CDR2 FYEKMQ (reference sequence). J was trimmed by 2 bases and V by 5 bases; bases with no gene match: 8.

This clonotype was recorded many times. The chain links TRBV7-9 to TRBJ2-3; D remains unclear. The V and J ends lost 3 bases and 2 bases respectively, with 3 bases between them. The CDR3 sequence is 12 residues long. CDR1 is SEHNR and CDR2 is FQNEAQ in the germline V gene (reference sequence). In DNA form, the CDR3 reads TGTGCCAGCAGCTTGTACACAGATACGCAGTATTTT. Translated: CASSLYTDTQYF. The whole variable domain, remainder taken from reference TRBV7-9 and TRBJ2-3, is DTGVSQNPRHKITKRGQNVTFRCDPISEHNRLYWYRQTLGQGPEFLTYFQNEAQLEKSRLLSDRFSAERPKGSFSTLEIQRTEQGDSAMYLCASSLYTDTQYFGPGTRLTVL.

Many counts were recorded for this clonotype. The V call is TRBV24-1, the J call TRBJ2-1; the D is unclear. Trimming took off 3 bases at V and 5 bases at J, with 10 bases between the two ends. The CDR3 contains 14 residues. Germline CDR1 KGHDR, CDR2 SFDVKD. CDR3 residues: CATSDSGANNEQFF. The CDR3 DNA reads TGTGCCACCAGTGATAGTGGCGCGAACAATGAGCAGTTCTTC.

This clonotype was recorded at least ten times. The J gene is TRBJ2-3, the V gene TRBV30; D is ambiguous. Germline assignment: CDR1 GTSNPN and CDR2 SVGIG (reference sequence). With 1 base removed from V and 2 bases from J, the gap between germline ends came to 10 bases. The CDR3 has 14 residues. The CDR3 DNA sequence: TGTGCCTGGAGTGGTATTTCCAACACAGATACGCAGTATTTT. Translated: CAWSGISNTDTQYF.

This clonotype was picked up many times. The rearrangement joins TRBV13 to TRBJ2-4; TRBD1 matches at 9 bases. CDR1 PRHDT and CDR2 FYEKMQ come from the germline V gene (reference sequence). This CDR3 contains 19 residues. With 4 bases clipped from V and 1 base from J, the junction kept 14 bases outside the gene matches. For the CDR3, the DNA is TGTGCCAGCAGCTCCCGGACAGGGGAGGGTTTAGCGGCCAAAAACATTCAGTACTTC. It specifies CASSSRTGEGLAAKNIQYF.

This chain connects TRBV27 to TRBJ2-1; 9 bases align to TRBD1. The V and J ends lost 11 bases and 3 bases, in that order; junction bases with no gene match: 5. CDR3 length: 13 residues. Germline-derived CDR1 and CDR2 are MNHEY and SMNVEV (reference sequence). Here the CDR3 reads CAARDRDYNEQFF. Written as DNA, the CDR3 is TGTGCCGCCCGGGACAGGGACTACAATGAGCAGTTCTTC.

Details on this clonotype: Possible read error: a much larger clone is one base away. This CDR3 is missing its conserved last phenylalanine or tryptophan, likely due to a read error. V and J are TRBV28 and TRBJ2-7; a weak D match, TRBD2 (5 bases). The CDR3 sequence is 12 residues long. V lost 7 bases, J lost 3 bases, and 10 bases lay in between. The germline V gene encodes CDR1 MDHEN and CDR2 SYDVKM. The CDR3 here is CASTLDFYEQYI. DNA for the CDR3: TGTGCCAGCACCCTGGACTTCTACGAGCAGTACATC.

This clonotype was observed many times. V is TRBV7-6 and J is TRBJ2-3; 7 positions agree with TRBD1. Germline V gene lookup returns CDR1 SGHVS and CDR2 FNYEAQ. The CDR3 sequence is 16 residues long. With V trimmed by 1 base and J by 0 bases, 4 bases remained unmatched. CDR3 sequence: CASSLGTGDSTDTQYF. CDR3 DNA sequence: TGTGCCAGCAGCTTAGGGACAGGAGATAGCACAGATACGCAGTATTTT.

The chain employs TRBV20-1 and TRBJ2-6; D assignment may be TRBD1 or TRBD2 (5 bases each). Looked up from germline, CDR1 is DFQATT and CDR2 is SNEGSKA (reference sequence). The V end lost 5 bases, the J end lost 0 bases, and 20 bases lay between the germline ends. The CDR3 sequence is 18 residues long. CDR3 sequence: CSAPFGDRAVSGANVLTF. The CDR3, as DNA: TGCAGTGCTCCTTTCGGGGACCGGGCCGTCTCTGGGGCCAACGTCCTGACTTTC.

The V gene is TRBV6-1, the J gene TRBJ2-1; 10 nucleotides match TRBD2. CDR3 length: 15 amino acids. CDR1 MNHNS and CDR2 SASEGT come from the germline V gene. The V gene end was trimmed by 5 bases and the J gene end by 8 bases; junction bases not matched to a gene: 9. In nucleotides, the CDR3 is TGTGCCAGCAGTTCATTAGCGGGGGGTATTGATGAGCAGTTCTTC. This gives the protein CASSSLAGGIDEQFF.

In this sample, this clonotype turned up many times. The V gene is TRBV20-1, the J gene TRBJ2-7; TRBD2 aligns across 8 bases. In germline, CDR1 is DFQATT, CDR2 SNEGSKA (reference sequence). The V gene end was trimmed by 6 bases and the J gene end by 0 bases; junction bases not matched to a gene: 4. This CDR3 is built from 13 residues. The CDR3 sequence is CSAPSGSSYEQYF. In DNA form, the CDR3 reads TGCAGTGCCCCGAGCGGGAGCTCCTACGAGCAGTACTTC.

At least ten counts were recorded for this clonotype. The gene calls are TRBV14 and TRBJ2-7; D unclear. The CDR3 extends over 13 amino acids. Germline values: CDR1 SGHDN, CDR2 FVKESK. V was clipped by 1 base and J by 5 bases, with 9 bases between them. CDR3 nucleotides: TGTGCCAGCAGCCAAGTCAGCAACCACGAGCAGTACTTC. As protein: CASSQVSNHEQYF. The full variable domain, in which reference TRBV14 and TRBJ2-7 provide the parts outside the CDR3, is EAGVTQFPSHSVIEKGQTVTLRCDPISGHDNLYWYRRVMGKEIKFLLHFVKESKQDESGMPNNRFLAERTGGTYSTLKVQPAELEDSGVYFCASSQVSNHEQYFGPGTRLTVT.

The chain uses TRBV12-5 and TRBJ1-1, with D possibly matching TRBD1 (5 bases). V lost 1 base and J 0 bases, leaving 12 bases between the germline ends. CDR3 length: 16 amino acids. Germline V gene sequence: CDR1 LGHNT, CDR2 FRNRAP. The CDR3 sequence: CASGLGGGGVNTEAFF. In nucleotides, the CDR3 is TGTGCTAGTGGTTTGGGTGGGGGAGGCGTGAACACTGAAGCTTTCTTT.

V and J are TRBV2 and TRBJ2-2, with D unclear. CDR1 is SNHLY and CDR2 is FYNNEI in the germline V gene. The CDR3 runs 15 residues. V lost 4 bases and J 3 bases, leaving 12 bases between the germline ends. CDR3 nucleotides: TGTGCCAGCAGTGCAACCACTACGGACACCGGGGAGCTGTTTTTT. It codes for CASSATTTDTGELFF.

This clonotype was observed many times. The chain has TRBV12-5 and TRBJ2-1, with 7 bases matching TRBD2. CDR1 and CDR2 from the germline V gene are LGHNT and FRNRAP. The length of the CDR3 is 16 residues. With V trimmed by 5 bases and J by 0 bases, 7 bases remained unmatched. The DNA of the CDR3 is TGTGCTAGTGGTCCCCCAGCGGGGAGCTCCTACAATGAGCAGTTCTTC. Translated, it gives CASGPPAGSSYNEQFF. The complete variable domain, with remaining parts taken from reference TRBV12-5 and TRBJ2-1, reads DARVTQTPRHKVTEMGQEVTMRCQPILGHNTVFWYRQTMMQGLELLAYFRNRAPLDDSGMPKDRFSAEMPDATLATLKIQPSEPRDSAVYFCASGPPAGSSYNEQFFGPGTRLTVL.

Ten or more counts support this clonotype. The chain combines TRBV9 with TRBJ2-1, with 7 bases matching TRBD2. V gave up 0 bases and J gave up 10 bases; unmatched junction bases: 10. This CDR3 has 15 amino acids. In germline, CDR1 is SGDLS, CDR2 YYNGEE. CDR3 residues: CASSVGVPGLTEQFF. CDR3 sequence (DNA): TGTGCCAGCAGCGTAGGGGTTCCGGGACTAACAGAGCAGTTCTTC.